This entry lists 27 T cell receptor beta chains sequenced from one sample in a study of graft-versus-host responses after intestinal transplantation. Generated by immunoSEQ multiplex PCR, the TCRdb table keeps only in-frame clones and is missing some. Among roughly 90,000 clones listed, around 89% were seen once. No antigen has been identified for these receptors. The specimen was unstimulated CD4+ T cells sorted from spleen or lymph node cells, collected before transplant. The receptors originated from a human donor who was the organ donor for an intestinal transplant.

In this sample, this clone turned up a few times. The chain recombines TRBV4-1 with TRBJ1-1; the match to TRBD1 covers 7 bases. CDR3 length: 14 amino acids. V shed 0 bases, J shed 4 bases, and the junction held 2 bases outside the gene matches. Germline lookup yields CDR1 MGHRA and CDR2 YSYEKL. Here the CDR3 DNA reads TGCGCCAGCAGCCAAGAAAACAGGGGCACTGAAGCTTTCTTT. Protein product: CASSQENRGTEAFF.

In this sample, this clone turned up a few times. CDR3 sequence reads: CASSQRPGSTDTQYF. The CDR3 DNA follows: TGTGCCAGCAGCCAACGCCCAGGGAGCACAGATACGCAGTATTTT. The chain carries TRBV6-1 and TRBJ2-3; D might be TRBD1 (5 bases). Germline V gene data show CDR1 as MNHNS and CDR2 as SASEGT. The CDR3 consists of 15 residues. V lost 6 bases and J 0 bases, leaving 13 bases between the germline ends.

The gene calls are TRBV4-2 and TRBJ2-3; the D gene is possibly TRBD2 (6 bases). CDR3 size: 12 residues. V lost 1 base to trimming and J lost 10 bases, with 9 bases between them. Germline V gene data show CDR1 as LGHNA and CDR2 as YNFKEQ. The CDR3 loop reads CASSQAGEAQYF. The CDR3 DNA reads as TGTGCCAGCAGCCAAGCGGGGGAGGCGCAGTATTTT.

The chain recombines TRBV27 with TRBJ1-2; 8 nucleotides match TRBD1. CDR1 and CDR2 from the germline V gene are MNHEY and SMNVEV (reference sequence). The junction had 12 bases not matched to a gene; V was cut back by 4 bases and J by 5 bases. The CDR3 covers 16 residues. The CDR3 here is CASSSSVGTGLYGYTF. As DNA, the CDR3 is TGTGCCAGCAGTTCAAGTGTCGGGACAGGTCTATATGGCTACACCTTC.

In its sample, this clone was seen once. This rearrangement joins TRBV14 to TRBJ1-6, with D possibly TRBD1 on 6 matching bases. The CDR3 loop spans 15 amino acids. CDR1 and CDR2 (germline): SGHDN, FVKESK. V was trimmed by 1 base and J by 14 bases, leaving 18 bases between them. CDR3 sequence: CASSQVHGTLGALHF. CDR3 sequence (DNA): TGTGCCAGCAGCCAAGTTCACGGGACACTTGGAGCCCTCCACTTT.

V gene TRBV7-3 combines with J gene TRBJ2-1, with a tentative D call TRBD2 (6 bases). The CDR3 runs 15 residues. The V end lost 3 bases, the J end lost 5 bases, and 14 bases lay between the germline ends. Germline assignment: CDR1 SGHTA and CDR2 FQGTGA. CDR3 sequence (DNA): TGTGCCAGCAGCTTCCCTAGCGAGGGGAACAATGAGCAGTTCTTC. Translation gives CASSFPSEGNNEQFF.

This sequence joins TRBV7-2 and TRBJ2-2, with D tentatively TRBD2 (6 bases). The V end lost 3 bases, the J end lost 5 bases, and 10 bases lay between the germline ends. The CDR3 totals 14 residues. Germline values: CDR1 SGHTA, CDR2 FQGNSA. The chain's CDR3 is CASSLGDWTGELFF. Here the CDR3 DNA reads TGTGCCAGCAGCTTGGGGGACTGGACCGGGGAGCTGTTTTTT.

V is TRBV7-9 and J is TRBJ1-2, with D tentatively TRBD1 (6 bases). From germline, CDR1 is SEHNR and CDR2 FQNEAQ (reference sequence). V was cut by 1 base and J by 6 bases, with 15 bases left in between. CDR3 size: 15 residues. CDR3: CASSLGGGGVDGYTF. The CDR3 DNA reads as TGTGCCAGCAGCTTAGGAGGGGGGGGCGTTGATGGCTACACCTTC.

The chain employs TRBV6-5 and TRBJ2-3; 10 nucleotides line up with TRBD2. The V gene's germline CDR1 is MNHEY and CDR2 SVGAGI. This CDR3 has 16 residues. Trimming cost V 4 bases and J 3 bases; bases outside gene matches: 7. The CDR3 DNA reads TGTGCCAGCAGTTTCCGGGCTAGCGGGAGAACAGATACGCAGTATTTT. It yields the protein CASSFRASGRTDTQYF.

The genes are TRBV4-1 and TRBJ2-2; 8 bases align to TRBD2. The V gene's germline CDR1 is MGHRA and CDR2 YSYEKL. This CDR3 is 18 amino acids long. The V gene end was trimmed by 2 bases and the J gene end by 0 bases; junction bases not matched to a gene: 8. CDR3 nucleotide sequence: TGCGCCAGCAGCCAACCCAAGAGCGGGAGAACGAACACCGGGGAGCTGTTTTTT. Translation gives CASSQPKSGRTNTGELFF.

The V gene is TRBV7-3, the J gene TRBJ2-5; weak D call: TRBD1 (6 bases). CDR1 and CDR2 from the germline V gene are SGHTA and FQGTGA. There are 13 residues in the CDR3. V was shortened by 5 bases and J by 3 bases, with 10 bases between the two germline ends. In DNA, the CDR3 is TGTGCCAGCAGCGCTAACAGGGAAGAGACCCAGTACTTC. Encoded protein: CASSANREETQYF.

This rearrangement joins TRBV7-2 to TRBJ1-3; D call uncertain. V was clipped by 0 bases and J by 4 bases, with 13 bases between them. CDR1 is SGHTA and CDR2 is FQGNSA in the germline V gene. This CDR3 is built from 16 residues. Here the CDR3 DNA reads TGTGCCAGCAGCTTAGCCACCGGGGTCACGGGAAACACCATATATTTT. Residues: CASSLATGVTGNTIYF.

The CDR3 DNA reads TGCGCCAGCAGCTTGGCCGGAATGACAAGCTCTAACTATGGCTACACCTTC. Translated, it gives CASSLAGMTSSNYGYTF. The rearrangement joins TRBV5-1 to TRBJ1-2, with D unclear. V lost 0 bases and J lost 0, with 15 bases in between. This CDR3 is 17 amino acids long. Germline V gene sequence: CDR1 SGHRS, CDR2 YFSETQ.

The CDR3 sequence: CASSPLGSGGPDTQYF. The CDR3 region has the DNA TGTGCCAGCAGTCCCTTGGGTAGCGGGGGACCAGATACGCAGTATTTT. V gene TRBV9 combines with J gene TRBJ2-3; TRBD2 matches at 9 bases. V lost 5 bases, J lost 4 bases, and 11 bases stayed unmatched. The CDR3 is 16 amino acids. Germline CDR1 is SGDLS and CDR2 is YYNGEE.

The rearrangement joins TRBV28 to TRBJ2-7, with a tentative D call TRBD2 (5 bases). The V and J ends lost 4 bases and 5 bases respectively, with 15 bases between them. Germline CDR1 reads MDHEN; CDR2 reads SYDVKM. The CDR3 is 14 residues long. The CDR3 region has the DNA TGTGCCAGCAGTTCCCCCGGGGATTCTCACGAGCAGTACTTC. Translating gives CASSSPGDSHEQYF.

The CDR3 bases are TGCGCCAGCAGCCATGGTCGGACAGGGCTGAATTCACCCCTCCACTTT. This encodes CASSHGRTGLNSPLHF. The chain has TRBV4-1 and TRBJ1-6, with 8 bases aligning to TRBD1. Unmatched junction bases numbered 8, after V lost 3 bases and J lost 7 bases. CDR3 size: 16 residues. Germline CDR1 reads MGHRA; CDR2 reads YSYEKL.

The gene calls are TRBV29-1 and TRBJ1-2, with 9 bases matching TRBD1. Germline V lookup: CDR1 SQVTM, CDR2 ANQGSEA. The V and J ends lost 4 bases and 7 bases, in that order; junction bases with no gene match: 7. There are 13 residues in the CDR3. The CDR3 DNA sequence: TGCAGCGTTGGGGACAGGGCTTTGGGTGGCTACACCTTC. The encoded protein is CSVGDRALGGYTF.

The chain recombines TRBV6-6 with TRBJ1-5; 9 nucleotides line up with TRBD1. The junction had 11 bases not matched to a gene; V was cut back by 7 bases and J by 7 bases. CDR1 is MNHNY, CDR2 SVGAGI, per germline (reference sequence). The CDR3 length is 15 residues. The CDR3 loop is CASIRGTGSEQPQHF. DNA of the CDR3: TGTGCCAGCATTCGAGGGACAGGGAGTGAACAGCCCCAGCATTTT.

This chain uses TRBV7-9 with TRBJ1-1; 7 bases agree with TRBD1. V dropped 5 bases and J dropped 7; count of bases not matched to a gene: 10. Germline V gene sequence: CDR1 SEHNR, CDR2 FQNEAQ (reference sequence). The CDR3 sequence is 14 residues long. The CDR3 nucleotides read TGTGCCAGCAGCGATACAGGGGAATCCAGTGAAGCTTTCTTT. It is translated as CASSDTGESSEAFF.

This clone showed up just once. The genes are TRBV7-2 and TRBJ2-5; D not certain. This CDR3 is built from 14 residues. Looked up from germline, CDR1 is SGHTA and CDR2 is FQGNSA. Trimming removed 1 base from V and 7 bases from J, with 13 bases in between. Written as DNA, the CDR3 is TGTGCCAGCAGCTTAGGAGGCCACCCGGGGACCCAGTACTTC. This translates into CASSLGGHPGTQYF.

The rearrangement joins TRBV28 to TRBJ2-7; no clear D. Germline lookup yields CDR1 MDHEN and CDR2 SYDVKM. This CDR3 has 14 amino acids. V was clipped by 3 bases and J by 6 bases, with 15 bases between them. The CDR3 nucleotides read TGTGCCAGCAGTTTGTCGCAGGTCTCGGTCGAGCAGTACTTC. Amino acids: CASSLSQVSVEQYF.

V usage is TRBV6-1 and J usage is TRBJ1-4; perhaps TRBD1 as D (6 bases). CDR1 is MNHNS and CDR2 is SASEGT in the germline V gene. Trimming cost V 6 bases and J 10 bases, with 18 bases left between them. This CDR3 is 14 amino acids long. As DNA, the CDR3 is TGTGCCAGCAGGGTCTCAGGGGATGATAGAAAACTGTTTTTT. Its protein is CASRVSGDDRKLFF.

This chain links TRBV19 with TRBJ2-2, with D perhaps TRBD2 (6 bases). The V gene lost 1 base and the J gene lost 3 bases, with 15 bases spanning the gap. The length of the CDR3 is 17 residues. Germline loops: CDR1 LNHDA, CDR2 SQIVND (reference sequence). This chain's CDR3 is CASSIGGPRRDTGELFF. CDR3 bases: TGTGCCAGTAGTATAGGGGGCCCACGGAGGGACACCGGGGAGCTGTTTTTT. The full variable domain, its missing parts supplied by reference TRBV19 and TRBJ2-2, is DGGITQSPKYLFRKEGQNVTLSCEQNLNHDAMYWYRQDPGQGLRLIYYSQIVNDFQKGDIAEGYSVSREKKESFPLTVTSAQKNPTAFYLCASSIGGPRRDTGELFFGEGSRLTVL.

V gene TRBV18 combines with J gene TRBJ1-1; TRBD1 matches at 11 bases. The CDR3 extends over 16 amino acids. Germline V gene data show CDR1 as KGHSH and CDR2 as LQKENI. J gave up 4 bases and V 3 bases, and 7 bases lay outside the gene matches. The CDR3 DNA reads TGTGCCAGCTCACCCCTGGGACAGGGGGGGCTCACTGAAGCTTTCTTT. Amino acid sequence: CASSPLGQGGLTEAFF.

The chain has TRBV6-5 and TRBJ1-4; 7 bases agree with TRBD1. V lost 6 bases to trimming and J lost 8 bases; unmatched junction nucleotides: 12. Germline lookup yields CDR1 MNHEY and CDR2 SVGAGI. The CDR3 has 15 amino acids. The CDR3 sequence is CASRTPGQFEEKLFF. CDR3 bases: TGTGCCAGCAGGACGCCGGGACAGTTCGAGGAAAAACTGTTTTTT.

The chain links TRBV2 to TRBJ2-4; D is unclear. V lost 8 bases, J lost 0 bases, and 8 bases lay in between. The CDR3 totals 13 residues. Germline values: CDR1 SNHLY, CDR2 FYNNEI. The CDR3 nucleotides are TGTGCCAGCTCAGGTCTAGCCAAAAACATTCAGTACTTC. It encodes CASSGLAKNIQYF.

Concerning this clone itself: The same CDR3 also results from other DNA sequences found in this sample. The gene calls are TRBV9 and TRBJ2-5; D may be TRBD2 (6 bases). This CDR3 is 15 amino acids long. Deletions cut 2 bases from V and 4 bases from J, with 15 bases between. The germline V gene encodes CDR1 SGDLS and CDR2 YYNGEE. As DNA, the CDR3 is TGTGCCAGCAGCGTTTCACTCGCGGGGACAGAGACCCAGTACTTC. Amino acid sequence: CASSVSLAGTETQYF.